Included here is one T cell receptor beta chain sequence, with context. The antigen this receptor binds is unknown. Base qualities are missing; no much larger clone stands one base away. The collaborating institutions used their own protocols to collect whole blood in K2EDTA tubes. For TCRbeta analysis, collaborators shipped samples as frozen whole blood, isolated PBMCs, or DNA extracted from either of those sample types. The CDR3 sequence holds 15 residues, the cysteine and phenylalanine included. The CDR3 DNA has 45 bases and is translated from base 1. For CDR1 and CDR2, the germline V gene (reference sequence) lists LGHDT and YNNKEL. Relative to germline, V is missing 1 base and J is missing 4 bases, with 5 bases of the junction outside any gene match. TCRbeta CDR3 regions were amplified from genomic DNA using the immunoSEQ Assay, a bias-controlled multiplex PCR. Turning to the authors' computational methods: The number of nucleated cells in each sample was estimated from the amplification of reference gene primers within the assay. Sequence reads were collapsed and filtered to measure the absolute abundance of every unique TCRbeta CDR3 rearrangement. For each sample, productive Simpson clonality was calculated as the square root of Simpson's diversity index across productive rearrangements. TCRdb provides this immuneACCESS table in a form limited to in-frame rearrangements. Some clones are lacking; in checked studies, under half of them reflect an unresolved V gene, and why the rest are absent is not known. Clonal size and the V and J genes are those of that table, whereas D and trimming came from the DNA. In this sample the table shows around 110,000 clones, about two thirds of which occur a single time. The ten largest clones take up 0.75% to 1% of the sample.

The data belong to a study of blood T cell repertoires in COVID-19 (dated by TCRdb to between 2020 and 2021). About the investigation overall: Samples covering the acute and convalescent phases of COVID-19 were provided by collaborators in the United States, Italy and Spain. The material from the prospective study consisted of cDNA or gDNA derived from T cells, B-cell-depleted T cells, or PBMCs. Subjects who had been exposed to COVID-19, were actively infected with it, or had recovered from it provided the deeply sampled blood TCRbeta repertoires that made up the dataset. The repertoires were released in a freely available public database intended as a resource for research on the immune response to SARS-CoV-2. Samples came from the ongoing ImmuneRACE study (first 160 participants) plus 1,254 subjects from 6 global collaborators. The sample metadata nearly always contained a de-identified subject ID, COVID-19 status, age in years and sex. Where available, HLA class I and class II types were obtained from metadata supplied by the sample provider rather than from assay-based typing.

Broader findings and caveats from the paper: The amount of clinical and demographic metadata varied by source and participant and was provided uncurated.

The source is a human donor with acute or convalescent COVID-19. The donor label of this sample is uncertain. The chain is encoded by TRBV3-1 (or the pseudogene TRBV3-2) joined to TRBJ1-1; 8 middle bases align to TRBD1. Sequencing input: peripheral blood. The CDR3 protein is CASSQVGQVGTEAFF. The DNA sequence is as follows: TGTGCCAGCAGCCAAGTGGGACAGGTCGGCACTGAAGCTTTCTTT.